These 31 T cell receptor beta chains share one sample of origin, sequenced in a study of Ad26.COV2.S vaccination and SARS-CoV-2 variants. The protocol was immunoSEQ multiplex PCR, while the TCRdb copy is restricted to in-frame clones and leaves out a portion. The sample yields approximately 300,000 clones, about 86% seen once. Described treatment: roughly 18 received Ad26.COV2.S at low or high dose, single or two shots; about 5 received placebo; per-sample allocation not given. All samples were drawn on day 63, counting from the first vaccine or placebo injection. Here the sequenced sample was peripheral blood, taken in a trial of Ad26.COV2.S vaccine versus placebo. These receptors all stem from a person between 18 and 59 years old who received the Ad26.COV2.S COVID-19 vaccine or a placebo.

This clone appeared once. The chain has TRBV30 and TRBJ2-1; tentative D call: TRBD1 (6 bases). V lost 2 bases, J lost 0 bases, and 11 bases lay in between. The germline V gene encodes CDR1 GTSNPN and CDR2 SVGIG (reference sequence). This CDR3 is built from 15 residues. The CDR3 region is CAWSPTGHSYNEQFF. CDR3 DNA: TGTGCCTGGAGTCCAACAGGGCACTCCTACAATGAGCAGTTCTTC.

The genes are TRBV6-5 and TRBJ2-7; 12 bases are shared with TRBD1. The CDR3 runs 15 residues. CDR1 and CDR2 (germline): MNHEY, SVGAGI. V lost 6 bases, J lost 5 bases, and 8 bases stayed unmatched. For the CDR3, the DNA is TGTGCCAGCAGGCTGGGAGGGACAGGGGGCAACGAGCAGTACTTC. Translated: CASRLGGTGGNEQYF.

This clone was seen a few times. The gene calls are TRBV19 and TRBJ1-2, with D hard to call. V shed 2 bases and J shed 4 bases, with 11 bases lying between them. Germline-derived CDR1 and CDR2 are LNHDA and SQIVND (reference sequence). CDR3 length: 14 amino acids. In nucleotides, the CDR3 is TGTGCCAGTAGTATATCCGCAGTATTCTATGGCTACACCTTC. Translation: CASSISAVFYGYTF. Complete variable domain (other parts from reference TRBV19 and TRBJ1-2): DGGITQSPKYLFRKEGQNVTLSCEQNLNHDAMYWYRQDPGQGLRLIYYSQIVNDFQKGDIAEGYSVSREKKESFPLTVTSAQKNPTAFYLCASSISAVFYGYTFGSGTRLTVV.

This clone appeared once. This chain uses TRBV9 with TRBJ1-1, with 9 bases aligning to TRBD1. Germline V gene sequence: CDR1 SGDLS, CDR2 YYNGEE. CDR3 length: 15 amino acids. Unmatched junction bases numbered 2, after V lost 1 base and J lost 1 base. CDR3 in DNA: TGTGCCAGCAGCGTAAACAGGGGGCCGAACACTGAAGCTTTCTTT. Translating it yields CASSVNRGPNTEAFF.

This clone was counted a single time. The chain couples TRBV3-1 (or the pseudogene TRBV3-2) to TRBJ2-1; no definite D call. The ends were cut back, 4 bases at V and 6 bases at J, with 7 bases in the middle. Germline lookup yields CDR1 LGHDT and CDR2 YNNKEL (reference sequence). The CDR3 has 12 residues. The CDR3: CASSLPSNEQFF. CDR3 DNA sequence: TGTGCCAGCAGCCTTCCCTCCAATGAGCAGTTCTTC.

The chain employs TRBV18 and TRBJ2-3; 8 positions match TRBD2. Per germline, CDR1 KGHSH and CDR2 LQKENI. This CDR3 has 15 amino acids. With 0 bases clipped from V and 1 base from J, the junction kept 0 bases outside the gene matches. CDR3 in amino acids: CASSPPSGGTDTQYF. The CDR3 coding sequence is TGTGCCAGCTCACCACCTAGCGGGGGCACAGATACGCAGTATTTT.

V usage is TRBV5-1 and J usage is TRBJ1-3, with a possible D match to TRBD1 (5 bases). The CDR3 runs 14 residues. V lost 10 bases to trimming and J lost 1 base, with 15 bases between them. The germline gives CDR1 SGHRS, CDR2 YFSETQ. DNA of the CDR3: TGCGCCTCTGGAGCAGGGTTGTCTGGAAACACCATATATTTT. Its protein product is CASGAGLSGNTIYF.

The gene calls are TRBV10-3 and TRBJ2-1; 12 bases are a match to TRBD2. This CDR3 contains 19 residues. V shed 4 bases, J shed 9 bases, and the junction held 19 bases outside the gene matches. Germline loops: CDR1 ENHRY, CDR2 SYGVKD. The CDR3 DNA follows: TGTGCCATCAGTGCGACCCCGGGGGCAGGACTAGCGGGGTCAGGTGAGCAGTTCTTC. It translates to CAISATPGAGLAGSGEQFF.

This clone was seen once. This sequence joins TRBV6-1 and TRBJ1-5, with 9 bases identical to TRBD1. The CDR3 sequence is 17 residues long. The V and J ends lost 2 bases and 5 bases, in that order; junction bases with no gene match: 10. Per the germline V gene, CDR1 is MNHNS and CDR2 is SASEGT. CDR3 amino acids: CASSEQGTGGGHQPQHF. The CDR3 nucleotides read TGTGCCAGCAGTGAACAGGGAACAGGGGGCGGCCATCAGCCCCAGCATTTT.

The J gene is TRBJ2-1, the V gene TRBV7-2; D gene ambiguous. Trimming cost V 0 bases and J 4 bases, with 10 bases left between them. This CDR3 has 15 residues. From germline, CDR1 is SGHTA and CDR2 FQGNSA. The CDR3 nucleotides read TGTGCCAGCAGCTTAGCGGGGTATAATTACAATGAGCAGTTCTTC. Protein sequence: CASSLAGYNYNEQFF.

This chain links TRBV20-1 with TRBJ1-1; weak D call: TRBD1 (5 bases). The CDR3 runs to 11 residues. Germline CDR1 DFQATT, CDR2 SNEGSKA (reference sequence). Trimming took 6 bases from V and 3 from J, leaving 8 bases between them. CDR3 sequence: CSAVGDTEAFF. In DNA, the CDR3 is TGCAGTGCCGTGGGGGACACTGAAGCTTTCTTT.

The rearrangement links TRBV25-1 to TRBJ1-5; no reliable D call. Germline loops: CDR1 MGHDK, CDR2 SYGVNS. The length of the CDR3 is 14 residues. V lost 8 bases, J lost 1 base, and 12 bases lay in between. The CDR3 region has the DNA TGTGCCAGCGACGATGGGAGAAGCAATCAGCCCCAGCATTTT. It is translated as CASDDGRSNQPQHF.

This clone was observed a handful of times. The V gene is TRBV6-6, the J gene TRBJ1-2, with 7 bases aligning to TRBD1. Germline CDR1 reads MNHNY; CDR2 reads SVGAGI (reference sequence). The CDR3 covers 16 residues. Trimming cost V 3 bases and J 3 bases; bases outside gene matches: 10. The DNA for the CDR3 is TGTGCCAGCAGTTATTTCGCCGGGACAGAGGACTATGGCTACACCTTC. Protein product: CASSYFAGTEDYGYTF.

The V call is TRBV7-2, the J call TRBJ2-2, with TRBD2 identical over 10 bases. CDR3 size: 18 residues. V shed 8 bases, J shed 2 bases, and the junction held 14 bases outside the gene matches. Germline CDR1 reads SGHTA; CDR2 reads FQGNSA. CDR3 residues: CASHVRLAGNTNTGELFF. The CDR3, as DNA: TGTGCCAGCCACGTTCGACTAGCGGGCAATACCAACACCGGGGAGCTGTTTTTT.

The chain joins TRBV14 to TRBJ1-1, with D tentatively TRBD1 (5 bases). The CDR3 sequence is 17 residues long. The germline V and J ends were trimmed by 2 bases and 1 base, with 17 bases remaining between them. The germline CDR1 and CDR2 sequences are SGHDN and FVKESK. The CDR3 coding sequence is TGTGCCAGCAGCCAAACCCAATGGGGACTGCAGAACACTGAAGCTTTCTTT. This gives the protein CASSQTQWGLQNTEAFF.

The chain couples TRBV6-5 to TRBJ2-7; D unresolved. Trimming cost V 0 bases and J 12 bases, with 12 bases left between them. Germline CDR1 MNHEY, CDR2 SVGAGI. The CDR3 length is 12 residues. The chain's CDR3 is CASSYSHGEVYF. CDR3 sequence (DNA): TGTGCCAGCAGTTACTCCCACGGTGAGGTGTACTTC.

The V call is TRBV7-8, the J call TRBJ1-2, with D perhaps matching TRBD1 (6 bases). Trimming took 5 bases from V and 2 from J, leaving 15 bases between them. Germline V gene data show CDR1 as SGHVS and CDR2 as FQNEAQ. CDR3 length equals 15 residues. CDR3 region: CASSPSQGGNYGYTF. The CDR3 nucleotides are TGTGCCAGCAGCCCCTCACAGGGTGGAAACTATGGCTACACCTTC.

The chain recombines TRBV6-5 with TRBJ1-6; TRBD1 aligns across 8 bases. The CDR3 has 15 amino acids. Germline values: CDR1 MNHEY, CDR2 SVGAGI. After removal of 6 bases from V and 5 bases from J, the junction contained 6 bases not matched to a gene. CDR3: CASSERQGNNSPLHF. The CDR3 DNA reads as TGTGCCAGCAGCGAGAGACAGGGGAATAATTCACCCCTCCACTTT.

As DNA, the CDR3 is TGTGCCAGCAGTTACTGGGGGAGGTTGAACACTGAAGCTTTCTTT. This codes for CASSYWGRLNTEAFF. The chain has TRBV6-2 or TRBV6-3 and TRBJ1-1, with D perhaps matching TRBD1 (5 bases). CDR1 and CDR2 (germline): MNHEY, SVGEGT. V was pared by 1 base and J by 0 bases, with 9 bases between. The CDR3 is made up of 15 amino acids.

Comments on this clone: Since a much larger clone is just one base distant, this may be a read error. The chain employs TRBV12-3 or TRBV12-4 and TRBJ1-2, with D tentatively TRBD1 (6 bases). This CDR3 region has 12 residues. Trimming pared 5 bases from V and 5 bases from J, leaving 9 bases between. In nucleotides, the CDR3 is TGTGCCAGCAGTGAACAGGGTTATGGCTACACCTTC. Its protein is CASSEQGYGYTF.

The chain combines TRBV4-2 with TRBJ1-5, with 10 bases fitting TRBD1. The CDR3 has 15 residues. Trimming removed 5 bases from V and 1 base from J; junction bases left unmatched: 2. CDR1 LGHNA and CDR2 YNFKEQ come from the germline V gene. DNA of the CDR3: TGTGCCAGCAGCGGACAGGGGGGGAGCAATCAGCCCCAGCATTTT. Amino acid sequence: CASSGQGGSNQPQHF.

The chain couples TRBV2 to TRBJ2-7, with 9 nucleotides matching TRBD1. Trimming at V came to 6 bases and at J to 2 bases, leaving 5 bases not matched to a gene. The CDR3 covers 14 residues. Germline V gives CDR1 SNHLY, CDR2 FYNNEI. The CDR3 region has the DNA TGTGCCAGCAGCCCGGGACAGGGAGCCTACGAGCAGTACTTC. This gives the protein CASSPGQGAYEQYF. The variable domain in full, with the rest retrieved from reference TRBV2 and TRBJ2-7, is EPEVTQTPSHQVTQMGQEVILRCVPISNHLYFYWYRQILGQKVEFLVSFYNNEISEKSEIFDDQFSVERPDGSNFTLKIRSTKLEDSAMYFCASSPGQGAYEQYFGPGTRLTVT.

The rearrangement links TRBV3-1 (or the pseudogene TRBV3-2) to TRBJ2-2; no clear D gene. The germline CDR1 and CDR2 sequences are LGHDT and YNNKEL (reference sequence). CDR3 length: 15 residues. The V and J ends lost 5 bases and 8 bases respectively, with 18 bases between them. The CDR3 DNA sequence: TGTGCCAGCAGCACACGACGGGCTGACGGGGGGGAGCTGTTTTTT. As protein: CASSTRRADGGELFF.

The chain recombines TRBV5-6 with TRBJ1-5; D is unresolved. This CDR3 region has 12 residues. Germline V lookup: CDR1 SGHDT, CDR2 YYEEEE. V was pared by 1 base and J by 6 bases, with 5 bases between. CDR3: CASSLSSQPQHF. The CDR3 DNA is TGTGCCAGCAGCTTGTCTAGTCAGCCCCAGCATTTT.

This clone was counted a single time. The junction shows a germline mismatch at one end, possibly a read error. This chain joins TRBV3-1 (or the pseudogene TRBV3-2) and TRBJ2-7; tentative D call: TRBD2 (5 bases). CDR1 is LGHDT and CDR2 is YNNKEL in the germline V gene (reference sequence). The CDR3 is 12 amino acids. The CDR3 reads CASSQAERVAHF. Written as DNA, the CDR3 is TGTGCCAGCAGCCAAGCGGAAAGGGTAGCGCACTTC.

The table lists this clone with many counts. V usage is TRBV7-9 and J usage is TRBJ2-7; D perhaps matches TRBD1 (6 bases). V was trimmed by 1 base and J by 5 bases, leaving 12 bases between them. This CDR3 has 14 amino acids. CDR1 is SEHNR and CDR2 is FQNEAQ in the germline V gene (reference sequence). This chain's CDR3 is CASSLEAGVHEQYF. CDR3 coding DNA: TGTGCCAGCAGCTTAGAGGCAGGGGTACACGAGCAGTACTTC.

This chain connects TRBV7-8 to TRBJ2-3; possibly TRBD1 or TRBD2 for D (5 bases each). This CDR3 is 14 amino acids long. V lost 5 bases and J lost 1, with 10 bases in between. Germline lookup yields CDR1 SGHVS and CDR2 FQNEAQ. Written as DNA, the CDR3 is TGTGCCAGCAGCCATATGGGGGGCACAGATACGCAGTATTTT. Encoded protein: CASSHMGGTDTQYF.

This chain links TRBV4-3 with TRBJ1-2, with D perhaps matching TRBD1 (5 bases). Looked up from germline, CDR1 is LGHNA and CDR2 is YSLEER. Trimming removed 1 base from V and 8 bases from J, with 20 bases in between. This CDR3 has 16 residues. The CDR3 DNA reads TGCGCCAGCAGCCAAGCTGGGGCGGGGAAGGAGGGGGGCTACACCTTC. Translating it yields CASSQAGAGKEGGYTF.

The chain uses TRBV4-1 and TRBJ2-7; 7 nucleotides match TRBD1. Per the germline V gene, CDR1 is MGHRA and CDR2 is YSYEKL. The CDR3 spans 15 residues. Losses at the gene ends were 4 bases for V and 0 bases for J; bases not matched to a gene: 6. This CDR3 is CASSPGQASSYEQYF. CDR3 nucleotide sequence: TGCGCCAGCAGCCCCGGACAGGCAAGCTCCTACGAGCAGTACTTC.

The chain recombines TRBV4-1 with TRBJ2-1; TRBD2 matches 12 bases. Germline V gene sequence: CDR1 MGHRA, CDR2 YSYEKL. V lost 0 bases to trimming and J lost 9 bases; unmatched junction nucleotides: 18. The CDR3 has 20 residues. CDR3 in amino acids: CASSQELNGLAGGPAGEQFF. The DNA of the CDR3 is TGCGCCAGCAGCCAAGAGCTTAATGGGCTAGCGGGGGGGCCGGCGGGTGAGCAGTTCTTC.

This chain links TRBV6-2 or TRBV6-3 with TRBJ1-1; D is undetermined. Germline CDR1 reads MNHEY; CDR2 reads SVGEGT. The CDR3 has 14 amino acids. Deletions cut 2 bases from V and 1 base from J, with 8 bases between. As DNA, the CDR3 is TGTGCCAGCAGTTACGAGGAGACGAACACTGAAGCTTTCTTT. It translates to CASSYEETNTEAFF.